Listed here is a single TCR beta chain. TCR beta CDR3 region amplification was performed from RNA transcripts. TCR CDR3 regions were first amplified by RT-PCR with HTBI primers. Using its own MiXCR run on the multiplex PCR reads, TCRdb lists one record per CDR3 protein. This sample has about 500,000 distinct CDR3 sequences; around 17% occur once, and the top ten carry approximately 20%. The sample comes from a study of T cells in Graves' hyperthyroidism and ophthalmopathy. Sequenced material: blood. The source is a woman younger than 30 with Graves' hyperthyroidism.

CDR3 protein: CASSVDDGTHEKLFF. The CDR3 DNA sequence: TGTGCCAGCAGCGTAGATGACGGGACCCATGAAAAACTGTTTTTT. The V call is TRBV9, the J call TRBJ1-4, with D maybe TRBD1 (5 bases). The CDR3 sequence is 15 residues long. V was cut by 0 bases and J by 6 bases, with 12 bases left in between. CDR1 and CDR2 from the germline V gene are SGDLS and YYNGEE.